This is a list of T cell receptor beta chains from one sample in a study of radiotherapy plus CTLA-4 blockade in lung cancer. Some clones are missing from TCRdb's copy, which holds only in-frame ones; the method was immunoSEQ multiplex PCR. The table shows about 43,000 clones, with less than 75% occurring only once. Material: peripheral blood, obtained from a patient treated with radiotherapy plus ipilimumab. The source of these receptors is a human donor with non-small cell lung cancer who had a partial response to radiotherapy plus ipilimumab. Both conserved end residues are part of each CDR3. Fields, in order: clone size, V gene, D gene, J gene, CDR3 protein, CDR3 DNA. D genes are given only for firm matches. Only some rows state a clone size, as once, few, many or a class for expanded clones.

clone size: NA; V gene: TRBV6-6; D gene: TRBD1; J gene: TRBJ1-6; CDR3 protein: CASTLDRLIHRPLHF; CDR3 DNA: TGTGCCAGCACCCTGGACAGGTTAATTCATCGGCCCCTCCACTTT
clone size: NA; V gene: TRBV6-6; D gene: NA; J gene: TRBJ1-2; CDR3 protein: CASRTTGSHRDGYTF; CDR3 DNA: TGTGCCAGCAGGACTACCGGGAGCCATAGGGATGGCTACACCTTC
clone size: few; V gene: TRBV19; D gene: NA; J gene: TRBJ2-2; CDR3 protein: CASAGGAGYTGELFF; CDR3 DNA: TGTGCCAGCGCTGGGGGGGCAGGGTACACCGGGGAGCTGTTTTTT
clone size: NA; V gene: TRBV19; D gene: TRBD1; J gene: TRBJ1-5; CDR3 protein: CASSINRGHINQPQHF; CDR3 DNA: TGTGCCAGTAGTATCAACAGGGGGCATATAAACCAGCCCCAGCATTTT
clone size: once; V gene: TRBV5-1; D gene: NA; J gene: TRBJ2-2; CDR3 protein: CASSPQGPGELFF; CDR3 DNA: TGCGCCAGCAGCCCACAGGGACCGGGGGAGCTGTTTTTT
clone size: few; V gene: TRBV7-9; D gene: NA; J gene: TRBJ2-5; CDR3 protein: CASSLGLALAKETQYF; CDR3 DNA: TGTGCCAGCAGCTTAGGGTTGGCTCTAGCGAAAGAGACCCAGTACTTC
clone size: NA; V gene: TRBV4-2; D gene: TRBD2; J gene: TRBJ2-1; CDR3 protein: CASSKLSGGAHNEQFF; CDR3 DNA: TGTGCCAGCAGCAAATTAAGCGGGGGGGCTCACAATGAGCAGTTCTTC
clone size: NA; V gene: TRBV29-1; D gene: TRBD1; J gene: TRBJ1-2; CDR3 protein: CSVPARTGREGYTF; CDR3 DNA: TGCAGCGTCCCAGCCCGGACAGGGAGGGAGGGCTACACCTTC
clone size: NA; V gene: TRBV28; D gene: NA; J gene: TRBJ2-3; CDR3 protein: CASSFLSGTDTQYF; CDR3 DNA: TGTGCCAGCAGTTTCCTGAGCGGCACAGATACGCAGTATTTT
clone size: NA; V gene: TRBV5-6; D gene: TRBD1; J gene: TRBJ2-7; CDR3 protein: CASSLGTGAAYEQYF; CDR3 DNA: TGTGCCAGCAGCTTGGGGACAGGGGCTGCCTACGAGCAGTACTTC
clone size: NA; V gene: TRBV7-9; D gene: TRBD2; J gene: TRBJ2-1; CDR3 protein: CASSLSGTSGPVEQFF; CDR3 DNA: TGTGCCAGCAGCCTCTCAGGGACTAGCGGCCCAGTTGAGCAGTTCTTC
clone size: few; V gene: TRBV6-1; D gene: TRBD1; J gene: TRBJ2-7; CDR3 protein: CASNTPGQVHEQYF; CDR3 DNA: TGTGCCAGCAATACACCGGGACAGGTCCACGAGCAGTACTTC
clone size: few; V gene: TRBV7-3; D gene: NA; J gene: TRBJ1-1; CDR3 protein: CASSPSRGVGTEAFF; CDR3 DNA: TGTGCCAGCAGCCCCTCGCGCGGGGTGGGCACTGAAGCTTTCTTT
clone size: few; V gene: TRBV6-5; D gene: NA; J gene: TRBJ2-2; CDR3 protein: CASSGGLNTGELFF; CDR3 DNA: TGTGCCAGCAGCGGGGGGCTGAACACCGGGGAGCTGTTTTTT
clone size: NA; V gene: TRBV5-1; D gene: TRBD2; J gene: TRBJ2-1; CDR3 protein: CASSPRRASGGEINEQFF; CDR3 DNA: TGCGCCAGCAGCCCCCGGAGGGCTAGCGGGGGGGAGATCAATGAGCAGTTCTTC
clone size: NA; V gene: TRBV4-2; D gene: NA; J gene: TRBJ2-6; CDR3 protein: CASSQDARFSGANVLTF; CDR3 DNA: TGTGCCAGCAGCCAAGATGCCAGGTTCTCTGGGGCCAACGTCCTGACTTTC
clone size: NA; V gene: TRBV6-6; D gene: TRBD2; J gene: TRBJ2-1; CDR3 protein: CASSSRASGGYNEQFF; CDR3 DNA: TGTGCCAGCAGTTCTCGAGCTAGCGGTGGGTACAATGAGCAGTTCTTC
clone size: NA; V gene: TRBV12-5; D gene: NA; J gene: TRBJ1-1; CDR3 protein: CASGLSFNTEAFF; CDR3 DNA: TGTGCTAGTGGTTTGTCTTTCAACACTGAAGCTTTCTTT
clone size: NA; V gene: TRBV5-1; D gene: TRBD1; J gene: TRBJ1-4; CDR3 protein: CASSSLGQGAGEKLFF; CDR3 DNA: TGCGCCAGCAGCTCCCTCGGACAGGGGGCTGGTGAAAAACTGTTTTTT
clone size: NA; V gene: TRBV2; D gene: NA; J gene: TRBJ2-4; CDR3 protein: CASSESIAAKNIQYF; CDR3 DNA: TGTGCCAGCAGTGAGAGTATTGCGGCCAAAAACATTCAGTACTTC
clone size: NA; V gene: TRBV27; D gene: TRBD2; J gene: TRBJ2-3; CDR3 protein: CASSFGGLAGGFVTQYF; CDR3 DNA: TGTGCCAGCAGTTTCGGGGGGCTAGCGGGAGGGTTTGTTACGCAGTATTTT
clone size: NA; V gene: TRBV5-1; D gene: TRBD2; J gene: TRBJ2-2; CDR3 protein: CASSLDRAGGETGELFF; CDR3 DNA: TGCGCCAGCAGCCTAGACAGAGCGGGAGGAGAGACCGGGGAGCTGTTTTTT
clone size: NA; V gene: TRBV5-1; D gene: TRBD2; J gene: TRBJ2-3; CDR3 protein: CASSRTSGEARDTQYF; CDR3 DNA: TGCGCCAGCAGCCGAACTAGCGGCGAAGCTAGGGATACGCAGTATTTT
clone size: many; V gene: TRBV10-3; D gene: NA; J gene: TRBJ1-1; CDR3 protein: CAIRTSGNTEAFF; CDR3 DNA: TGTGCCATCAGGACGTCAGGGAACACTGAAGCTTTCTTT
clone size: NA; V gene: TRBV29-1; D gene: TRBD1; J gene: TRBJ1-2; CDR3 protein: CSVSGGTGDGYTF; CDR3 DNA: TGCAGCGTGTCCGGGGGGACAGGGGATGGCTACACCTTC
clone size: NA; V gene: TRBV25-1; D gene: TRBD1; J gene: TRBJ2-1; CDR3 protein: CASSVRTGYNEQFF; CDR3 DNA: TGTGCCAGCAGTGTACGGACAGGGTACAATGAGCAGTTCTTC
clone size: NA; V gene: TRBV4-1; D gene: TRBD1; J gene: TRBJ2-7; CDR3 protein: CASSGTASYEQYF; CDR3 DNA: TGCGCCAGCAGCGGGACAGCCTCCTACGAGCAGTACTTC
clone size: NA; V gene: TRBV19; D gene: TRBD1; J gene: TRBJ1-6; CDR3 protein: CASSQRQGWSPLHF; CDR3 DNA: TGTGCCAGTAGTCAAAGACAGGGGTGGTCACCCCTCCACTTT
clone size: NA; V gene: TRBV15; D gene: TRBD1; J gene: TRBJ2-7; CDR3 protein: CATSRVQRTGTGPYEQYF; CDR3 DNA: TGTGCCACCAGCAGAGTTCAACGGACCGGGACAGGCCCCTACGAGCAGTACTTC
clone size: few; V gene: TRBV19; D gene: TRBD2; J gene: TRBJ2-7; CDR3 protein: CASMGLAGDSYEQYF; CDR3 DNA: TGTGCCAGTATGGGACTAGCGGGGGACTCCTACGAGCAGTACTTC
clone size: NA; V gene: TRBV2; D gene: TRBD1; J gene: TRBJ2-1; CDR3 protein: CASSLDRWRQFF; CDR3 DNA: TGTGCCAGCAGCCTGGACAGGTGGAGGCAGTTCTTC
clone size: NA; V gene: TRBV9; D gene: TRBD1; J gene: TRBJ1-2; CDR3 protein: CASSVTGDYGYTF; CDR3 DNA: TGTGCCAGCAGCGTAACAGGGGACTATGGCTACACCTTC
clone size: NA; V gene: TRBV9; D gene: NA; J gene: TRBJ2-6; CDR3 protein: CASSRGSSGANVLTF; CDR3 DNA: TGTGCCAGCAGCAGGGGGAGCTCTGGGGCCAACGTCCTGACTTTC
clone size: NA; V gene: TRBV5-4; D gene: NA; J gene: TRBJ1-2; CDR3 protein: CASSQSYSLGDGYTF; CDR3 DNA: TGTGCCAGCAGCCAATCCTACTCCCTAGGCGATGGCTACACCTTC
clone size: NA; V gene: TRBV6-5; D gene: NA; J gene: TRBJ1-1; CDR3 protein: CASSSSERRRNTEAFF; CDR3 DNA: TGTGCCAGCAGTTCCTCGGAGCGGCGGAGGAACACTGAAGCTTTCTTT
clone size: once; V gene: TRBV5-1; D gene: TRBD1; J gene: TRBJ1-2; CDR3 protein: CASSQQGIGYYGYTF; CDR3 DNA: TGCGCCAGCAGCCAACAGGGGATCGGCTACTATGGCTACACCTTC
clone size: NA; V gene: TRBV11-2; D gene: TRBD2; J gene: TRBJ2-3; CDR3 protein: CASRPLTSGGGDTQYF; CDR3 DNA: TGTGCCAGCAGGCCCCTGACTAGCGGGGGAGGGGATACGCAGTATTTT
clone size: NA; V gene: TRBV7-3; D gene: TRBD1; J gene: TRBJ2-2; CDR3 protein: CASSLGQSNTGELFF; CDR3 DNA: TGTGCCAGCAGCCTGGGACAGTCGAACACCGGGGAGCTGTTTTTT
clone size: NA; V gene: TRBV9; D gene: TRBD1; J gene: TRBJ1-4; CDR3 protein: CASSVQGAINEKLFF; CDR3 DNA: TGTGCCAGCAGCGTCCAGGGGGCGATTAATGAAAAACTGTTTTTT
clone size: NA; V gene: TRBV14; D gene: NA; J gene: TRBJ2-7; CDR3 protein: CASSQFRGYEQYF; CDR3 DNA: TGTGCCAGCAGCCAGTTCCGGGGCTACGAGCAGTACTTC
clone size: NA; V gene: TRBV5-8; D gene: TRBD1; J gene: TRBJ2-5; CDR3 protein: CASSPDRVETQYF; CDR3 DNA: TGTGCCAGCAGCCCCGACAGGGTGGAGACCCAGTACTTC
clone size: few; V gene: TRBV6-5; D gene: NA; J gene: TRBJ2-7; CDR3 protein: CASSPGDEQYF; CDR3 DNA: TGTGCCAGCAGCCCGGGTGACGAGCAGTACTTC
clone size: NA; V gene: TRBV7-9; D gene: TRBD2; J gene: TRBJ2-1; CDR3 protein: CASTSTSGRYEQFF; CDR3 DNA: TGTGCCAGCACCTCGACTAGCGGGAGATATGAGCAGTTCTTC
clone size: many; V gene: TRBV5-4; D gene: TRBD2; J gene: TRBJ2-7; CDR3 protein: CASSSGGGSSYEQYF; CDR3 DNA: TGTGCCAGCAGCAGCGGGGGCGGTTCCTCCTACGAGCAGTACTTC
clone size: NA; V gene: TRBV10-3; D gene: TRBD1; J gene: TRBJ2-3; CDR3 protein: CAIRAGGDGDTQYF; CDR3 DNA: TGTGCCATCAGGGCAGGGGGCGATGGAGATACGCAGTATTTT